This T cell receptor beta chain was obtained from a study of T cells expressing NK-cell markers. Each CDR3 protein gets one entry in TCRdb, which reprocessed the 5' RACE reads and gives no DNA. This sample's table has 500,000 to 700,000 distinct CDR3 sequences. Germline CDR1 and CDR2: MDHEN and SYDVKM. This CDR3 spans 17 amino acids. The sequenced sample consisted of blood T cells: a sorted CD56 or NKG2C T cell subset, CD4+ or CD8+ T cells, or bulk PBMC T cells (not recorded which). J is TRBJ2-1 and V is TRBV28; the D gene TCRdb calls, TRBD2, cannot be checked with no DNA. The TCR sequence derives from a man between 18 and 35 years old in good health. CDR3 residues: CASSSTSAGGPGNEQFF.